Presented here are 23 T cell receptor beta chains from one specimen sequenced in a study of blood T cell repertoires in COVID-19. TCRdb keeps only in-frame clones here, not all; method: immunoSEQ multiplex PCR. The top ten clones hold approximately 12% of a sample with about 210,000 clones, approximately 78% of them seen once. What was sequenced was peripheral blood. These receptors came from a woman in her 40s with acute or convalescent COVID-19.

A few counts support this clone. This chain uses TRBV7-2 with TRBJ2-7; TRBD2 is a possible D gene (6 bases). The germline gives CDR1 SGHTA, CDR2 FQGNSA. This CDR3 spans 14 amino acids. Trimming stripped 1 base from V and 3 bases from J, with 10 bases between. CDR3 sequence: CASSLGLGFYEQYF. CDR3 nucleotide sequence: TGTGCCAGCAGCTTAGGACTAGGCTTCTACGAGCAGTACTTC.

The CDR3 spells CASSQGGAPEKLFF. The CDR3 DNA reads as TGTGCCAGCAGCCAAGGGGGCGCCCCCGAAAAACTGTTTTTT. J is TRBJ1-4 and V is TRBV3-1 (or the pseudogene TRBV3-2), with D tentatively TRBD1 (5 bases). V lost 1 base and J lost 8, with 11 bases in between. This CDR3 region has 14 residues. The germline gives CDR1 LGHDT, CDR2 YNNKEL (reference sequence).

V usage is TRBV5-1 and J usage is TRBJ1-6; D gene uncertain. Between the trimmed V and J ends, which lost 0 bases and 9 bases, there was a span of 7 bases. Germline assignment: CDR1 SGHRS and CDR2 YFSETQ. The CDR3 covers 13 residues. CDR3 in amino acids: CASSLARSSPLHF. The CDR3 coding sequence is TGCGCCAGCAGCTTGGCCCGTAGTTCACCCCTCCACTTT.

The chain uses TRBV18 and TRBJ2-7; possibly TRBD1 for D (6 bases). V lost 3 bases and J lost 4, with 13 bases in between. Germline V gene lookup returns CDR1 KGHSH and CDR2 LQKENI. This CDR3 is 14 amino acids long. The CDR3 DNA sequence: TGTGCCAGCTCACCGCACTCCAGGGGTTACGAGCAGTACTTC. Translated, it gives CASSPHSRGYEQYF.

The rearrangement links TRBV4-1 to TRBJ2-7; D is undetermined. V was cut by 1 base and J by 9 bases, with 16 bases left in between. The length of the CDR3 is 14 residues. The V gene's germline CDR1 is MGHRA and CDR2 YSYEKL. DNA for the CDR3: TGCGCCAGCAGCCAAGGATTCCCCGAGGTTGTGCAGTACTTC. Translation gives CASSQGFPEVVQYF.

The table lists this clone with a count of one. This chain uses TRBV19 with TRBJ2-3; D perhaps matches TRBD1 (5 bases). V dropped 4 bases and J dropped 0 bases, with 20 bases sitting between them. The length of the CDR3 is 18 residues. CDR1 LNHDA and CDR2 SQIVND come from the germline V gene (reference sequence). This CDR3 reads CASSRDFIRAQSTDTQYF. In DNA form, the CDR3 reads TGTGCCAGTAGTAGGGATTTTATCAGGGCCCAAAGCACAGATACGCAGTATTTT.

This chain connects TRBV6-5 to TRBJ1-5; possibly TRBD1 for D (6 bases). V lost 0 bases and J 3 bases, leaving 9 bases between the germline ends. The CDR3 runs 15 residues. The V gene's germline CDR1 is MNHEY and CDR2 SVGAGI. CDR3: CASSYSRTVNQPQHF. The CDR3 DNA is TGTGCCAGCAGTTACTCGAGGACAGTCAATCAGCCCCAGCATTTT.

The chain couples TRBV3-1 (or the pseudogene TRBV3-2) to TRBJ1-2; D is unclear. The CDR3 contains 15 residues. The V gene's germline CDR1 is LGHDT and CDR2 YNNKEL (reference sequence). V lost 4 bases, J lost 2 bases, and 14 bases lay in between. Here the CDR3 reads CASSPPPPLNYGYTF. The CDR3 DNA follows: TGTGCCAGCAGCCCCCCCCCGCCACTAAACTATGGCTACACCTTC.

V is TRBV30 and J is TRBJ2-1; TRBD2 matches 8 bases. CDR3 length: 15 amino acids. V lost 3 bases and J lost 7; bases outside the gene matches: 11. Germline V lookup: CDR1 GTSNPN, CDR2 SVGIG (reference sequence). CDR3 nucleotides: TGTGCCTGGAGAAAGAACAGCGGGGGCCGGAATGAGCAGTTCTTC. It yields the protein CAWRKNSGGRNEQFF.

The chain employs TRBV27 and TRBJ2-3, with 7 positions matching TRBD2. Germline V gene data show CDR1 as MNHEY and CDR2 as SMNVEV (reference sequence). The V and J ends lost 6 bases and 6 bases, in that order; junction bases with no gene match: 9. CDR3 length equals 14 residues. The CDR3 DNA reads as TGTGCCAGCAGAAGGACTAGGGGCCTGGATACGCAGTATTTT. Translating gives CASRRTRGLDTQYF.

V usage is TRBV27 and J usage is TRBJ1-6; D remains unclear. The CDR3 is 15 residues long. V lost 4 bases to trimming and J lost 7 bases, with 14 bases between them. Germline V gene lookup returns CDR1 MNHEY and CDR2 SMNVEV (reference sequence). CDR3 amino acids: CASSWRWQSNSPLHF. CDR3 sequence (DNA): TGTGCCAGCAGTTGGAGGTGGCAATCGAATTCACCCCTCCACTTT.

The J gene is TRBJ2-3, the V gene TRBV6-4; D is possibly TRBD2 (6 bases). Looked up from germline, CDR1 is MRHNA and CDR2 is SNTAGT. The CDR3 is 14 amino acids. The V and J ends lost 4 bases and 6 bases respectively, with 14 bases between them. The CDR3 sequence is CASSAREESDTQYF. As DNA, the CDR3 is TGTGCCAGCAGTGCCAGGGAGGAGTCTGATACGCAGTATTTT.

The V call is TRBV19, the J call TRBJ1-1; 10 bases are a match to TRBD1. Germline CDR1 and CDR2: LNHDA and SQIVND (reference sequence). The CDR3 spans 13 residues. V shed 5 bases, J shed 10 bases, and the junction held 7 bases outside the gene matches. The CDR3 sequence is CASSERDRGSAFF. CDR3 sequence (DNA): TGTGCCAGTAGTGAACGGGACAGGGGTTCAGCTTTCTTT.

The rearrangement links TRBV9 to TRBJ1-6; 7 nucleotides agree with TRBD1. The CDR3 has 15 amino acids. CDR1 is SGDLS and CDR2 is YYNGEE in the germline V gene. J lost 1 base, V lost 5 bases, and 3 bases had no gene match. CDR3 sequence: CASSNRGSYNSPLHF. CDR3 in DNA: TGTGCCAGCAGTAACAGGGGATCCTATAATTCACCCCTCCACTTT.

The chain uses TRBV13 and TRBJ2-7; the D gene is possibly TRBD2 (6 bases). V lost 5 bases, J lost 3 bases, and 14 bases lay in between. The CDR3 consists of 14 residues. Per germline, CDR1 PRHDT and CDR2 FYEKMQ (reference sequence). CDR3 in amino acids: CASSAGLAHYEQYF. The CDR3 DNA is TGTGCCAGCAGCGCGGGACTTGCTCACTACGAGCAGTACTTC.

This clone showed up just once. This sample also contains other DNA sequences that code for the same CDR3. The chain employs TRBV5-1 and TRBJ2-7, with 7 nucleotides matching TRBD2. Germline values: CDR1 SGHRS, CDR2 YFSETQ. J was trimmed by 1 base and V by 2 bases; bases with no gene match: 0. The CDR3 runs 13 residues. CDR3 amino acids: CASSLAGSYEQYF. The CDR3 DNA sequence: TGCGCCAGCAGCTTAGCGGGATCCTACGAGCAGTACTTC.

This chain connects TRBV30 to TRBJ1-2; D not certain. Germline CDR1 reads GTSNPN; CDR2 reads SVGIG (reference sequence). Trimming removed 7 bases at V and 4 bases at J, with 19 bases between. The CDR3 loop spans 14 amino acids. The CDR3 bases are TGTGCCTACCTTCCCGACTTGCGCTCCTATGGCTACACCTTC. Translating it yields CAYLPDLRSYGYTF.

The chain combines TRBV19 with TRBJ2-1; a possible D gene is TRBD1 (5 bases). Germline V gene data show CDR1 as LNHDA and CDR2 as SQIVND (reference sequence). Deletions cut 4 bases from V and 7 bases from J, with 14 bases between. The CDR3 runs to 14 residues. CDR3 region: CASSTRARTNEQFF. In nucleotides, the CDR3 is TGTGCCAGTAGTACCAGGGCTAGGACGAATGAGCAGTTCTTC.

This chain connects TRBV11-2 to TRBJ2-3; the match to TRBD2 covers 9 bases. CDR3 length: 18 residues. CDR1 SGHAT and CDR2 FQNNGV come from the germline V gene. Unmatched junction bases numbered 12, after V lost 5 bases and J lost 0 bases. DNA for the CDR3: TGTGCCAGCAGCCCCCTCGGGACTAGCATAACTAGCACAGATACGCAGTATTTT. Translation: CASSPLGTSITSTDTQYF.

This clone was observed a few times. This rearrangement joins TRBV6-5 to TRBJ1-6, with 7 bases identical to TRBD1. There are 13 residues in the CDR3. Unmatched junction bases numbered 2, after V lost 5 bases and J lost 7 bases. Germline values: CDR1 MNHEY, CDR2 SVGAGI. DNA of the CDR3: TGTGCCAGCAGTCTGGACAGGAATTCACCCCTCCACTTT. Amino acid sequence: CASSLDRNSPLHF.

The V call is TRBV20-1, the J call TRBJ1-1, with D hard to call. Trimming cost V 3 bases and J 2 bases, with 7 bases left between them. Germline V gives CDR1 DFQATT, CDR2 SNEGSKA (reference sequence). This CDR3 is built from 12 residues. The CDR3 spells CSASQANTEAFF. The CDR3 DNA is TGCAGTGCTAGTCAGGCAAACACTGAAGCTTTCTTT.

This clone has more than one count but fewer than ten. The rearrangement joins TRBV5-5 to TRBJ2-3; TRBD2 might be the D (6 bases). CDR3 size: 17 residues. With 4 bases removed from V and 0 bases from J, the gap between germline ends came to 18 bases. Germline assignment: CDR1 SGHKS and CDR2 YYEKEE (reference sequence). CDR3 in amino acids: CASSRLGSGGSTDTQYF. The CDR3 bases are TGTGCCAGCAGCCGTCTTGGGAGCGGAGGGAGCACAGATACGCAGTATTTT.

The V gene is TRBV19, the J gene TRBJ1-2, with 7 bases that match TRBD1. J gave up 8 bases and V 7 bases, and 10 bases lay outside the gene matches. CDR1 and CDR2 (germline): LNHDA, SQIVND (reference sequence). The CDR3 consists of 13 residues. CDR3: CASTPTQTGGYTF. The CDR3 DNA sequence: TGTGCCAGTACGCCGACCCAGACAGGGGGCTACACCTTC.